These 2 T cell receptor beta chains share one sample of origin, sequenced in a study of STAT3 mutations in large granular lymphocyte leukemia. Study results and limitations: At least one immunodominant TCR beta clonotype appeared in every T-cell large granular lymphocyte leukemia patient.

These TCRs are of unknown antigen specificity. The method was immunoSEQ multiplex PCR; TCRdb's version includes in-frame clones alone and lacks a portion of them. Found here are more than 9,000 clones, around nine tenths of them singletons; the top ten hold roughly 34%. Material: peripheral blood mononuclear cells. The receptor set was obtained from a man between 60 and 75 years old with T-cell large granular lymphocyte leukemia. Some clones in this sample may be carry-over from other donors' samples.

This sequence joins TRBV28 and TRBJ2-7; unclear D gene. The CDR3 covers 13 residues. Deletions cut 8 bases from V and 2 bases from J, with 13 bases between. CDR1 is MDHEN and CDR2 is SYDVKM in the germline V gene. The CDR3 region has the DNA TGTGCCAGCGCCCGAGCGCCTACCTACGAGCAGTACTTC. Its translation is CASARAPTYEQYF.

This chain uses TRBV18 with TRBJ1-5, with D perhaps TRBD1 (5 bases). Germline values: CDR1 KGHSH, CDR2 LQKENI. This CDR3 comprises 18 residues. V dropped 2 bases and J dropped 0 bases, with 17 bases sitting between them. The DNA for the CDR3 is TGTGCCAGCTCACCATCGGGACCGACGGTAAATAGCAATCAGCCCCAGCATTTT. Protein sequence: CASSPSGPTVNSNQPQHF.